These 6 T cell receptor beta chains share one sample of origin, sequenced in a study of cytomegalovirus exposure and HLA in healthy donors. PCR used 60 Vbeta primers and 13 Jbeta primers. The data were produced by immunoSEQ multiplex PCR, yet TCRdb's version contains in-frame clones alone and is incomplete. The data show around 170,000 clones, approximately 73% seen once. The sequenced material came from PBMCs. The receptors shown here come from a woman in her twenties or thirties in good health and CMV-seropositive.

The V call is TRBV7-8, the J call TRBJ2-1; 7 nucleotides match TRBD2. Trimming took 5 bases from V and 5 from J; bases not matched to a gene: 12. The germline CDR1 and CDR2 sequences are SGHVS and FQNEAQ. This CDR3 region has 16 residues. CDR3 in DNA: TGTGCCAGCAGCGGGGGGGGACTACCCCTTAACAATGAGCAGTTCTTC. Amino acid sequence: CASSGGGLPLNNEQFF.

The chain uses TRBV4-2 and TRBJ1-6; D may be TRBD1 (5 bases). V lost 2 bases and J 10 bases, leaving 15 bases between the germline ends. The CDR3 length is 15 residues. CDR1 and CDR2 from the germline V gene are LGHNA and YNFKEQ. The CDR3 here is CASSQRGGEKSPLHF. CDR3 bases: TGTGCCAGCAGCCAAAGGGGAGGAGAAAAATCACCCCTCCACTTT.

This clone occurred once. The rearrangement uses TRBV6-9 and TRBJ2-7; maybe TRBD1 (5 bases). This CDR3 is 15 amino acids long. The V end was cut by 0 bases, the J end by 3 bases, with 12 bases between. Looked up from germline, CDR1 is MNHGY and CDR2 is SVAAGI. The CDR3, as DNA: TGTGCCAGCAGTTATTCCAGGTGGGGCAGCTACGAGCAGTACTTC. Translated: CASSYSRWGSYEQYF.

This clone was seen more than once but under ten times. This chain joins TRBV2 and TRBJ2-7; D gene ambiguous. The CDR3 contains 11 residues. Trimming pared 8 bases from V and 6 bases from J, leaving 11 bases between. Per the germline V gene, CDR1 is SNHLY and CDR2 is FYNNEI. The DNA for the CDR3 is TGTGCCAGCGTATATTCGGGCGAGCAGTACTTC. This translates into CASVYSGEQYF.

This rearrangement joins TRBV2 to TRBJ1-2; TRBD1 matches 10 bases. The germline V gene has CDR1 SNHLY and CDR2 FYNNEI. The ends lost 8 bases at V and 7 bases at J; junction bases unmatched: 4. The CDR3 spans 12 residues. The CDR3 bases are TGTGCCAGCGGGGGACAGGGGCTTGGCTACACCTTC. Translated, it gives CASGGQGLGYTF.

The V gene is TRBV4-3, the J gene TRBJ2-5; TRBD2 agrees at 11 bases. The CDR3 is made up of 17 amino acids. The V gene's germline CDR1 is LGHNA and CDR2 YSLEER. The V gene end was trimmed by 3 bases and the J gene end by 11 bases; junction bases not matched to a gene: 17. The CDR3 nucleotides are TGCGCCAGCAGCCAGGCTCGACTAGCGGGACCCGCTGGGGAGCAGTACTTC. Amino acid sequence: CASSQARLAGPAGEQYF.